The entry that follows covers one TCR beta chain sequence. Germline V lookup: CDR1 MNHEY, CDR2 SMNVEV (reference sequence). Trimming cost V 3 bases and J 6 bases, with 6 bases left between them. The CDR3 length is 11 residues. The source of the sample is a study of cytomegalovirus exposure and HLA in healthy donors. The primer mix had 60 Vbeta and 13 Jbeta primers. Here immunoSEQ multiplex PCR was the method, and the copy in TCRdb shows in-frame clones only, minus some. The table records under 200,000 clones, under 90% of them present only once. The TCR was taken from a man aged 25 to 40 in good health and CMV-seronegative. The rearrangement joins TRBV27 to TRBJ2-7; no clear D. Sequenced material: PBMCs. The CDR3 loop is CASSFGLEQYF. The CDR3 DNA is TGTGCCAGCAGTTTTGGGCTCGAGCAGTACTTC.